Following are 21 T cell receptor beta chains from one sample sequenced in a study of cytomegalovirus exposure and HLA in healthy donors (TCRdb year 2017). Library preparation employed the immunoSEQ multiplex PCR assay. For the multiplex PCR, a mixture combining 60 forward primers for TCR Vbeta segments and 13 reverse primers for TCR Jbeta segments was used. TCRdb holds this immuneACCESS table with in-frame rearrangements only. Some clones are missing; in checked studies, unresolved V genes explain under half, and the rest has no known cause. This sample gives about 130,000 clones in total; about three quarters of them show up just once. Jointly, the top ten make up around 0.99% of the sample. The source material was PBMCs. The receptors come from a woman in her twenties or thirties in good health and CMV-seronegative.

Regarding this clone: A read error may account for a junction end that differs from germline. The genes are TRBV4-1 and TRBJ1-5; D might be TRBD1 (5 bases). Germline V gene lookup returns CDR1 MGHRA and CDR2 YSYEKL. This CDR3 spans 16 amino acids. In DNA form, the CDR3 reads TGCGCCAGCGGCCAACCGACAGTAGGGAGCAATCAGCCCCAGCATTTT. It translates to CASGQPTVGSNQPQHF.

The rearrangement joins TRBV29-1 to TRBJ2-3; no reliable D call. The germline V and J ends were trimmed by 4 bases and 0 bases, with 5 bases remaining between them. This CDR3 spans 12 amino acids. Germline values: CDR1 SQVTM, CDR2 ANQGSEA. Written as DNA, the CDR3 is TGCAGCGTTGCTGTGAGCACAGATACGCAGTATTTT. It encodes CSVAVSTDTQYF.

This sequence joins TRBV19 and TRBJ2-7; D uncertain. Looked up from germline, CDR1 is LNHDA and CDR2 is SQIVND (reference sequence). This CDR3 contains 14 residues. V was clipped by 5 bases and J by 0 bases, with 11 bases between them. The CDR3 loop reads CASSYGGLSYEQYF. The CDR3 bases are TGTGCCAGTAGTTATGGCGGTCTCTCCTACGAGCAGTACTTC.

This clone was counted a single time. V and J are TRBV5-1 and TRBJ2-2; 9 bases fit TRBD1. Germline CDR1 is SGHRS and CDR2 is YFSETQ. This CDR3 spans 17 amino acids. The junction had 8 bases not matched to a gene; V was cut back by 4 bases and J by 1 base. The CDR3 loop is CASSTGQGSMNTGELFF. Here the CDR3 DNA reads TGCGCCAGCAGCACTGGACAGGGGAGTATGAACACCGGGGAGCTGTTTTTT.

The chain combines TRBV30 with TRBJ2-2, with 9 bases fitting TRBD1. Germline-derived CDR1 and CDR2 are GTSNPN and SVGIG (reference sequence). CDR3 size: 13 residues. V shed 5 bases, J shed 6 bases, and the junction held 4 bases outside the gene matches. CDR3: CAWGDRAPGELFF. In DNA, the CDR3 is TGTGCCTGGGGGGACAGGGCTCCCGGGGAGCTGTTTTTT. Full variable domain (missing parts from reference TRBV30 and TRBJ2-2): SQTIHQWPATLVQPVGSPLSLECTVEGTSNPNLYWYRQAAGRGLQLLFYSVGIGQISSEVPQNLSASRPQDRQFILSSKKLLLSDSGFYLCAWGDRAPGELFFGEGSRLTVL.

To note about this clone: At the DNA level, this CDR3 is encoded by other sequences in the same sample as well. This chain connects TRBV19 to TRBJ1-1; weak D call: TRBD1 (5 bases). V was cut by 3 bases and J by 4 bases, with 12 bases left in between. The CDR3 runs to 14 residues. The germline V gene encodes CDR1 LNHDA and CDR2 SQIVND (reference sequence). CDR3 bases: TGTGCCAGTAGTATGGTGGGGGGGGGCACTGAAGCTTTCTTT. Translation gives CASSMVGGGTEAFF.

This sequence joins TRBV5-1 and TRBJ2-5; TRBD1 matches 10 bases. Germline CDR1 reads SGHRS; CDR2 reads YFSETQ. The CDR3 extends over 15 amino acids. The trim removed 2 bases at V and 4 bases at J, leaving 5 bases unmatched. The CDR3 DNA follows: TGCGCCAGCAGCTTAGGGGACAGGGGCGGAGAGACCCAGTACTTC. This codes for CASSLGDRGGETQYF.

This chain connects TRBV11-2 to TRBJ2-7; TRBD2 matches 11 bases. This CDR3 has 14 amino acids. Trimming at V came to 6 bases and at J to 2 bases, leaving 3 bases not matched to a gene. Germline CDR1 and CDR2: SGHAT and FQNNGV. CDR3 region: CASRIAGGPYEQYF. CDR3 coding DNA: TGTGCCAGCAGAATAGCGGGGGGGCCCTACGAGCAGTACTTC.

This clone has just one count. This chain connects TRBV11-2 to TRBJ1-1, with D possibly matching TRBD1 (5 bases). The CDR3 extends over 13 amino acids. The germline V gene has CDR1 SGHAT and CDR2 FQNNGV. Trimming cost V 2 bases and J 4 bases, with 8 bases left between them. CDR3 sequence: CASSLQGGTEAFF. In DNA form, the CDR3 reads TGTGCCAGCAGCTTACAGGGAGGCACTGAAGCTTTCTTT.

This rearrangement joins TRBV7-2 to TRBJ2-2; D is unresolved. This CDR3 comprises 14 residues. In germline, CDR1 is SGHTA, CDR2 FQGNSA. V lost 2 bases and J lost 4, with 8 bases in between. The DNA for the CDR3 is TGTGCCAGCAGCTTATTGGCGGCCACCGGGGAGCTGTTTTTT. This translates into CASSLLAATGELFF.

The chain has TRBV7-9 and TRBJ1-1, with no clear D. CDR1 and CDR2 from the germline V gene are SEHNR and FQNEAQ (reference sequence). Trimming stripped 2 bases from V and 1 base from J, with 8 bases between. The CDR3 runs 14 residues. The CDR3 DNA sequence: TGTGCCAGCAGCTTACCCACGGGGAACACTGAAGCTTTCTTT. It encodes CASSLPTGNTEAFF.

The chain carries TRBV6-1 and TRBJ2-1; D is possibly TRBD2 (5 bases). This CDR3 contains 16 residues. Germline CDR1 reads MNHNS; CDR2 reads SASEGT. Trimming took off 2 bases at V and 1 base at J, with 12 bases between the two ends. The CDR3 region is CASSEPGIQSYNEQFF. The DNA for the CDR3 is TGTGCCAGCAGTGAACCGGGGATTCAGTCCTACAATGAGCAGTTCTTC.

Points on this clone: In the same sample, other DNA sequences code for this CDR3. This rearrangement joins TRBV6-5 to TRBJ2-2; 11 nucleotides agree with TRBD2. Germline-derived CDR1 and CDR2 are MNHEY and SVGAGI. The CDR3 covers 15 residues. J gave up 1 base and V 7 bases, and 2 bases lay outside the gene matches. CDR3 coding DNA: TGTGCCAGCAATCTAGCGGGAGGGAACACCGGGGAGCTGTTTTTT. Its translation is CASNLAGGNTGELFF.

The CDR3 reads CASTFSGRGNGELFF. The CDR3 DNA follows: TGTGCCAGCACCTTTAGCGGGAGGGGCAACGGGGAGCTGTTTTTT. The chain has TRBV6-5 and TRBJ2-2; the match to TRBD2 covers 11 bases. V dropped 7 bases and J dropped 7; count of bases not matched to a gene: 8. The CDR3 has 15 residues. Germline CDR1 reads MNHEY; CDR2 reads SVGAGI.

This sequence joins TRBV4-2 and TRBJ2-3; 9 nucleotides line up with TRBD2. V shed 0 bases, J shed 0 bases, and the junction held 4 bases outside the gene matches. There are 17 residues in the CDR3. Germline V lookup: CDR1 LGHNA, CDR2 YNFKEQ. DNA of the CDR3: TGTGCCAGCAGCCAAGATACTAGCGGGTCTAGCACAGATACGCAGTATTTT. Its protein product is CASSQDTSGSSTDTQYF.

V is TRBV10-3 and J is TRBJ2-7; possible D gene TRBD2, 6 bases. Germline values: CDR1 ENHRY, CDR2 SYGVKD. The ends were cut back, 3 bases at V and 1 base at J, with 13 bases in the middle. This CDR3 spans 15 amino acids. The CDR3 DNA sequence: TGTGCCATCAGTGATGCTGCGGGAAAATCCTACGAGCAGTACTTC. Translated: CAISDAAGKSYEQYF.

This clone was seen only a few times. This rearrangement joins TRBV5-1 to TRBJ2-7, with 14 bases lining up with TRBD2. CDR1 is SGHRS, CDR2 YFSETQ, per germline. V dropped 4 bases and J dropped 6; count of bases not matched to a gene: 9. This CDR3 contains 16 residues. Here the CDR3 reads CASSRGTSGSRGEQYF. The CDR3 coding sequence is TGCGCCAGCAGCAGAGGGACTAGCGGGAGTAGGGGCGAGCAGTACTTC.

About this clone itself: An end of the junction differs from the germline gene, which may be a read error. This chain uses TRBV7-3 with TRBJ1-2; TRBD1 agrees at 9 bases. The CDR3 spans 15 residues. From germline, CDR1 is SGHTA and CDR2 FQGTGA. CDR3 residues: CASSVTGGANYGYTF. The CDR3 DNA reads as TGTGCCAGCAGCGTAACAGGGGGCGCTAACTATGGCTACACCTTC.

V is TRBV7-3 and J is TRBJ2-6; weak D call: TRBD2 (6 bases). V shed 2 bases and J shed 0 bases, with 11 bases lying between them. CDR1 is SGHTA, CDR2 FQGTGA, per germline. The CDR3 has 17 amino acids. CDR3 nucleotide sequence: TGTGCCAGCAGCTTATGGGGGACTGGCTCTGGGGCCAACGTCCTGACTTTC. Residues: CASSLWGTGSGANVLTF.

This clone was counted a single time. CDR3 nucleotide sequence: TGTGCCATCAGTGATATTCGATCGGGACAGGTCACAGATACGCAGTATTTT. This encodes CAISDIRSGQVTDTQYF. The chain combines TRBV10-3 with TRBJ2-3; 8 bases map to TRBD1. Germline lookup yields CDR1 ENHRY and CDR2 SYGVKD. Losses at the gene ends were 3 bases for V and 2 bases for J; bases not matched to a gene: 10. This CDR3 is built from 17 residues.

V and J are TRBV6-4 and TRBJ2-5; D is uncertain. Trimming shortened V by 0 bases and J by 1 base, and 6 bases separated the two germline ends. Germline loops: CDR1 MRHNA, CDR2 SNTAGT. This CDR3 has 14 amino acids. CDR3 protein: CASSDSIGQETQYF. The CDR3 coding sequence is TGTGCCAGCAGTGACTCAATCGGCCAAGAGACCCAGTACTTC.